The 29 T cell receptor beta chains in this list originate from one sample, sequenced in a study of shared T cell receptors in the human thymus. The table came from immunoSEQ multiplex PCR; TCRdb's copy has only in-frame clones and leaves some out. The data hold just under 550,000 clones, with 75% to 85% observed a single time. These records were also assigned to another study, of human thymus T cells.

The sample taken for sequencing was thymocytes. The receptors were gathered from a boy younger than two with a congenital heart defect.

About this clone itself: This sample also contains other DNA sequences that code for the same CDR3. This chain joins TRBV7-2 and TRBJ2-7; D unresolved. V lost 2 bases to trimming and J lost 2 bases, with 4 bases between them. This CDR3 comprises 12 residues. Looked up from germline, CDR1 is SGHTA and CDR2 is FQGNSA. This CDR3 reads CASSLPPYEQYF. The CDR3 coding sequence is TGTGCCAGCAGCTTACCTCCCTACGAGCAGTACTTC.

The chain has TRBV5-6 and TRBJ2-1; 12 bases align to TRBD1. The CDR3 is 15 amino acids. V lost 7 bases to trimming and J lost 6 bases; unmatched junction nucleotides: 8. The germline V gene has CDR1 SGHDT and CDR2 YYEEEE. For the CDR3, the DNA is TGTGCCAGCGGTTCGCCGGGACAGGGGGCCAATGAGCAGTTCTTC. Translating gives CASGSPGQGANEQFF.

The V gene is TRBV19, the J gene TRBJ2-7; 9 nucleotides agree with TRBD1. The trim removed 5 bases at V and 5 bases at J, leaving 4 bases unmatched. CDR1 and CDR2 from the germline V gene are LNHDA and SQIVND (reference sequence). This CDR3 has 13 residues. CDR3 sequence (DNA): TGTGCCAGTAGTGTGGGACAGGGTAACGAGCAGTACTTC. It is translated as CASSVGQGNEQYF.

In DNA form, the CDR3 reads TGTGCCAGCAGCTTGAATCAGGTCCACGAGCAGTACTTC. This codes for CASSLNQVHEQYF. The chain carries TRBV5-6 and TRBJ2-7; D call uncertain. Germline V gives CDR1 SGHDT, CDR2 YYEEEE. The CDR3 spans 13 residues. Trimming removed 1 base at V and 5 bases at J, with 10 bases between.

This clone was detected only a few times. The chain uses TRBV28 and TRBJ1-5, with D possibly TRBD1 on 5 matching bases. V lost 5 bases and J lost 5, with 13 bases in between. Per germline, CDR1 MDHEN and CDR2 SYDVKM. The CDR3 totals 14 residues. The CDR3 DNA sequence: TGTGCCAGCAGTGCCCGGGACTTCCATCAGCCCCAGCATTTT. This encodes CASSARDFHQPQHF.

The CDR3 nucleotides are TGTGCCAGCAGCTCACCCCTCTCCGGCTCCTACGAGCAGTACTTC. Its translation: CASSSPLSGSYEQYF. V gene TRBV11-3 combines with J gene TRBJ2-7; the D is unclear. From germline, CDR1 is SGHNT and CDR2 YENEEA. The CDR3 is 15 amino acids. V lost 4 bases and J lost 0, with 13 bases in between.

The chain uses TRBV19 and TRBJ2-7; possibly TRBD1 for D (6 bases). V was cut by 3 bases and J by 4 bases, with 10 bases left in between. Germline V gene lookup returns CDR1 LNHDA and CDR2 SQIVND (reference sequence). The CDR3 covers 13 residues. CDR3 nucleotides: TGTGCCAGTAGTATTCTGGGGGCGTACGAGCAGTACTTC. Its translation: CASSILGAYEQYF.

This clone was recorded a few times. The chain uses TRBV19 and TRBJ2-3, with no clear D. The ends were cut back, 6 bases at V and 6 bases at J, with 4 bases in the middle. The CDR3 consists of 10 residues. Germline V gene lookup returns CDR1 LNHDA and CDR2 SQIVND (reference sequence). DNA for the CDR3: TGTGCCAGTAGCGGGGATACGCAGTATTTT. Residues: CASSGDTQYF. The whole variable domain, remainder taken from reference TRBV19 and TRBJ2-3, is DGGITQSPKYLFRKEGQNVTLSCEQNLNHDAMYWYRQDPGQGLRLIYYSQIVNDFQKGDIAEGYSVSREKKESFPLTVTSAQKNPTAFYLCASSGDTQYFGPGTRLTVL.

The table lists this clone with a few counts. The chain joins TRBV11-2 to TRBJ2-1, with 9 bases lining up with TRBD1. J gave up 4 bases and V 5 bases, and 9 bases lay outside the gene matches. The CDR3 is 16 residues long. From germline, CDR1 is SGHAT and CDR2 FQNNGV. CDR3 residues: CASSRDRAGSYNEQFF. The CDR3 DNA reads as TGTGCCAGCAGCAGGGACAGGGCCGGGAGTTACAATGAGCAGTTCTTC.

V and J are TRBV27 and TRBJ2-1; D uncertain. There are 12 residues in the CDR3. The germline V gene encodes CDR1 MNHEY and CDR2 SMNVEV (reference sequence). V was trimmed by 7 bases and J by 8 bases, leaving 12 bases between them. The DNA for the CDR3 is TGTGCCAGCACTACCCATAGCCATGAGCAGTTCTTC. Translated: CASTTHSHEQFF.

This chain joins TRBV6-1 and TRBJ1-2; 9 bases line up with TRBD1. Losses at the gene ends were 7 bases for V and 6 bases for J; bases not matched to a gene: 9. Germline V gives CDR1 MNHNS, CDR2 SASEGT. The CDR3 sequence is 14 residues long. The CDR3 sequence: CASIPTGGTDGYTF. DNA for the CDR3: TGTGCCAGCATCCCGACAGGGGGGACTGATGGCTACACCTTC.

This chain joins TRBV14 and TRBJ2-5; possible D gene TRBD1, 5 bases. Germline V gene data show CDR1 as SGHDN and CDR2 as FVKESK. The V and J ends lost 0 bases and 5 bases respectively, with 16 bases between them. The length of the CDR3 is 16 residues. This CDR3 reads CASSQDPRQLGETQYF. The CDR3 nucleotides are TGTGCCAGCAGCCAAGATCCCCGACAGTTAGGGGAGACCCAGTACTTC.

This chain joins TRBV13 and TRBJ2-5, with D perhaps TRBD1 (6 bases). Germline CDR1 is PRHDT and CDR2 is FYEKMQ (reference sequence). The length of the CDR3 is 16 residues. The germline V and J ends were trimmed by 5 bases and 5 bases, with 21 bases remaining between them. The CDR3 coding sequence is TGTGCCAGCAGCCCTATACCGGGACACCACCGGGAGACCCAGTACTTC. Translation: CASSPIPGHHRETQYF.

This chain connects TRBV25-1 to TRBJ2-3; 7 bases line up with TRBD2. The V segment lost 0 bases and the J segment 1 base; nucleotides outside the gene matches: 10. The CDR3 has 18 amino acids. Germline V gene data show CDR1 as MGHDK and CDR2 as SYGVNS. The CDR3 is CASSEYRRPGLRTDTQYF. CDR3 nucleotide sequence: TGTGCCAGCAGTGAATATAGGCGACCGGGACTACGCACAGATACGCAGTATTTT.

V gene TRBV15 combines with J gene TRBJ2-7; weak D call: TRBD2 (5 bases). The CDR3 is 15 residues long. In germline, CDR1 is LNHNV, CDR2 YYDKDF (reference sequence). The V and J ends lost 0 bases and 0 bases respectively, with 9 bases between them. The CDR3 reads CATSRDPGDSYEQYF. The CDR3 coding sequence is TGTGCCACCAGCAGAGATCCCGGGGACTCCTACGAGCAGTACTTC. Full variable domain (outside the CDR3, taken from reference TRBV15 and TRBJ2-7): DAMVIQNPRYQVTQFGKPVTLSCSQTLNHNVMYWYQQKSSQAPKLLFHYYDKDFNNEADTPDNFQSRRPNTSFCFLDIRSPGLGDTAMYLCATSRDPGDSYEQYFGPGTRLTVT.

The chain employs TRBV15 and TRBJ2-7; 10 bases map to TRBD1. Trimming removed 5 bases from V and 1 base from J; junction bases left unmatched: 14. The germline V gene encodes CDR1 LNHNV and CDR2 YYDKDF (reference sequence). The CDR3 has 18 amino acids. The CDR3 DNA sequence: TGTGCCACCAGCCTGGGGAAGGGTCCGGGACAGGGGTCCTACGAGCAGTACTTC. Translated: CATSLGKGPGQGSYEQYF. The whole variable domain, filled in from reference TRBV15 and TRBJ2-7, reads DAMVIQNPRYQVTQFGKPVTLSCSQTLNHNVMYWYQQKSSQAPKLLFHYYDKDFNNEADTPDNFQSRRPNTSFCFLDIRSPGLGDTAMYLCATSLGKGPGQGSYEQYFGPGTRLTVT.

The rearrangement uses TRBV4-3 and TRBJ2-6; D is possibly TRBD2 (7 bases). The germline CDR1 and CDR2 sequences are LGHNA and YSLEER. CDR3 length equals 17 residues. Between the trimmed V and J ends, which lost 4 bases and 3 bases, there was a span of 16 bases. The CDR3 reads CASSPLVGGRGANVLTF. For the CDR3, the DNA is TGCGCCAGCAGCCCGTTAGTCGGGGGGCGTGGGGCCAACGTCCTGACTTTC.

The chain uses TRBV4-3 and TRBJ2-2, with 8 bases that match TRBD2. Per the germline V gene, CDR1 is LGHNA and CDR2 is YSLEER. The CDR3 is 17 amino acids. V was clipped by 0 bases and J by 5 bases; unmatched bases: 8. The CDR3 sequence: CASSQDISGEGTGELFF. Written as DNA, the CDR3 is TGCGCCAGCAGCCAAGACATTAGCGGGGAGGGGACCGGGGAGCTGTTTTTT.

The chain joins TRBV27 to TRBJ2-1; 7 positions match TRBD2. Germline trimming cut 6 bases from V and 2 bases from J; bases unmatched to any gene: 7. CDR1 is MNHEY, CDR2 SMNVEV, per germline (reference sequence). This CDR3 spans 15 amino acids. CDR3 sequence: CASRTGLSAYNEQFF. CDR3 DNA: TGTGCCAGCAGGACGGGACTATCTGCCTACAATGAGCAGTTCTTC.

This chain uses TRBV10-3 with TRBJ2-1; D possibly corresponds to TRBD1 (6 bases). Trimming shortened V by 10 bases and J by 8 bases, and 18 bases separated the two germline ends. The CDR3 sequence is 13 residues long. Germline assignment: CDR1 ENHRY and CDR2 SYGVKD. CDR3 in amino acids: CATPDSTGDEQFF. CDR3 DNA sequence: TGTGCCACCCCGGACAGTACCGGGGATGAGCAGTTCTTC.

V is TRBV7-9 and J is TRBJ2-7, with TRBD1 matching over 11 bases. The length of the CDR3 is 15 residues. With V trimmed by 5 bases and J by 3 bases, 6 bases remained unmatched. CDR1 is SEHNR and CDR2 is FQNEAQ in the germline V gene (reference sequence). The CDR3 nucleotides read TGTGCCAGCAGCCTTCGGACAGGGGGCTACTACGAGCAGTACTTC. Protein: CASSLRTGGYYEQYF.

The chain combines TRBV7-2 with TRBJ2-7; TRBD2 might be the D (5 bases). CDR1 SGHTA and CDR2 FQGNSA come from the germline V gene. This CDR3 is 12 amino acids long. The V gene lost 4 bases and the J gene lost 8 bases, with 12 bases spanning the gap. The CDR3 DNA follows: TGTGCCAGCAGCTACTCCGGGGTTCAGCAGTACTTC. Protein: CASSYSGVQQYF.

CDR3 loop: CASSPSGTGTSETQYF. The CDR3 region has the DNA TGTGCCAGCAGTCCCTCCGGGACAGGGACATCCGAGACCCAGTACTTC. The chain is built from TRBV2 and TRBJ2-5, with TRBD1 identical over 9 bases. Germline CDR1 reads SNHLY; CDR2 reads FYNNEI. The CDR3 extends over 16 amino acids. Trimming cost V 5 bases and J 5 bases; bases outside gene matches: 12.

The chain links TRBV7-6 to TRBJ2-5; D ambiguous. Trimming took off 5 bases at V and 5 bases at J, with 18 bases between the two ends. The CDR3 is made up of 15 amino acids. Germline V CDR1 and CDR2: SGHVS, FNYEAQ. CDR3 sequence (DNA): TGTGCCAGCAGCGTTACGCCCCACCCAGGCGAGACCCAGTACTTC. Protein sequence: CASSVTPHPGETQYF.

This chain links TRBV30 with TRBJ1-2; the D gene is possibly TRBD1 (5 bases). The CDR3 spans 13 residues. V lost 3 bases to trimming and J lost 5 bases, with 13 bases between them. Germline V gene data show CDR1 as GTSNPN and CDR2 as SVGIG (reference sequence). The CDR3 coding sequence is TGTGCCTGGAGCCCACGGCAGGGATATGGCTACACCTTC. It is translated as CAWSPRQGYGYTF.

CDR3 loop: CASSPRAPGHSPYNEQFF. DNA of the CDR3: TGTGCCAGCAGCCCTAGGGCCCCCGGACATTCTCCCTACAATGAGCAGTTCTTC. The rearrangement joins TRBV7-2 to TRBJ2-1; tentative D call: TRBD1 (5 bases). Trimming removed 5 bases from V and 2 bases from J, with 22 bases in between. Germline V CDR1 and CDR2: SGHTA, FQGNSA. The CDR3 has 18 amino acids.

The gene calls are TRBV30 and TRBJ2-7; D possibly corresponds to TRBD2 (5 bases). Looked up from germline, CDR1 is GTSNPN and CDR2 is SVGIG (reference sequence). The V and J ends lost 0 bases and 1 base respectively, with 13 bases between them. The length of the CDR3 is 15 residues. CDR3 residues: CAWSVPRGKSYEQYF. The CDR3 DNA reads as TGTGCCTGGAGTGTACCGAGAGGGAAATCCTACGAGCAGTACTTC.

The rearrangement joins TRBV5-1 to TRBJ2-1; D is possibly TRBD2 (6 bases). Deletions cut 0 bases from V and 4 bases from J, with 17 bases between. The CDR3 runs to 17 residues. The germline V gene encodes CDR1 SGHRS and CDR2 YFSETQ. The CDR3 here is CASSLARLVGPYNEQFF. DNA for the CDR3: TGCGCCAGCAGCTTGGCCAGACTAGTTGGACCATACAATGAGCAGTTCTTC.

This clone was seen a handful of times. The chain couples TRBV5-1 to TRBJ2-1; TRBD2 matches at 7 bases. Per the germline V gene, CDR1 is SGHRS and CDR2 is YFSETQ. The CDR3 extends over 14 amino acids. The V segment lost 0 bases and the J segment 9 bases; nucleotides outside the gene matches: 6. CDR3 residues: CASSLAPSGSEQFF. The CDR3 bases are TGCGCCAGCAGCTTGGCCCCTAGCGGCAGTGAGCAGTTCTTC.